This T cell receptor beta chain originates from a study of metastatic and nonmetastatic thyroid tumors. V shed 7 bases, J shed 8 bases, and the junction held 7 bases outside the gene matches. Per germline, CDR1 LNHDA and CDR2 SQIVND (reference sequence). The CDR3 extends over 14 amino acids. In its sample, this clone was seen many times. No patient had received any treatment before thyroid surgery. Original analysis: Clinicopathological groups differed in CDR3, with these differences serving to build a distant-metastasis classifier for papillary thyroid cancer. TCRdb reprocessed the PCR reads using MiXCR. These V and J calls derive from TCRdb rather than the authors' analysis. The sample lists around 53,000 clones, roughly a sixth seen once, with 3% in the top ten.

This TCR derives from a female donor with papillary thyroid cancer or a benign thyroid nodule (not recorded which). Some clones in this sample may be carry-over from other donors' samples. Sequenced input: blood. The V and J genes are TRBV19 and TRBJ2-2, with 10 positions matching TRBD2. This chain's CDR3 is CASKLAGSLGELFF. The CDR3 DNA reads as TGTGCCAGTAAACTAGCGGGATCTCTGGGGGAGCTGTTTTTT. Full variable domain (missing parts from reference TRBV19 and TRBJ2-2): DGGITQSPKYLFRKEGQNVTLSCEQNLNHDAMYWYRQDPGQGLRLIYYSQIVNDFQKGDIAEGYSVSREKKESFPLTVTSAQKNPTAFYLCASKLAGSLGELFFGEGSRLTVL.